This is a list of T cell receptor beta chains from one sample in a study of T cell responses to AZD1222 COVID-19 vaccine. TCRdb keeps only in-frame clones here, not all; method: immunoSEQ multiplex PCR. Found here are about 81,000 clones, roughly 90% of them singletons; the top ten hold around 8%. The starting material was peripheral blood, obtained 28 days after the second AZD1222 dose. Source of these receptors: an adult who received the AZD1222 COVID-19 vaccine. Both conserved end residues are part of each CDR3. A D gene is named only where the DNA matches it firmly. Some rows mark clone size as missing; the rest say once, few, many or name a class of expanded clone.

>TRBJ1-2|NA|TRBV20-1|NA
TGCAGTGCTTCGGGACGCTATGGCTACACCTTC
CSASGRYGYTF
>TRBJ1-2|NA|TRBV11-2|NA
TGTGCCAGCAGCTTAGATTATGAGTATGGCTACACCTTC
CASSLDYEYGYTF
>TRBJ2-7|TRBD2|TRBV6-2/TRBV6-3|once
TGTGCCAGCAGTTCTGGCGGGAGGGCCGAGCAGTACTTC
CASSSGGRAEQYF
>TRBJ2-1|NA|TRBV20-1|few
TGCGGTAGTGGAAAATACAATGAGCAGTTCTTC
CGSGKYNEQFF
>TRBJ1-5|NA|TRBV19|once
TGTGCCAGTAGTATAGTCGGGGGCAATCAGCCCCAGCATTTT
CASSIVGGNQPQHF
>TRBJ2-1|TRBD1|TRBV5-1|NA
TGCGCCAGCAGCTCGGGACAGGGGAACGAGCAGTTCTTC
CASSSGQGNEQFF
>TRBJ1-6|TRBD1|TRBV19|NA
TGTGCCAGTAGTGACAACCCGGGACAGGGTTGGTCACCCCTCCACTTT
CASSDNPGQGWSPLHF
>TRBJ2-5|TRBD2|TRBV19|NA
TGTGCCAGTAGGGCTAGCGGACAATCAGCCCAGTACTTC
CASRASGQSAQYF
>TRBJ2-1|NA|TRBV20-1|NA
TGCAGTGCTAGTCAGCTCGGGCAGTTCTTC
CSASQLGQFF
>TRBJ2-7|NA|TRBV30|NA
TGTGCCTGGGTGTCTCCGGGTCTTTCCTACGAGCAGTACTTC
CAWVSPGLSYEQYF
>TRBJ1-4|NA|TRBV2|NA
TGTGCCAGCAGTGAGAGGCAGGGTATAGAAAAACTGTTTTTT
CASSERQGIEKLFF
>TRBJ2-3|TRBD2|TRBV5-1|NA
TGCGCCAGCAGCTTGGGGGCTCGACTAGCGGGAGGTACAGATACGCAGTATTTT
CASSLGARLAGGTDTQYF
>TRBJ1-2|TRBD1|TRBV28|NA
TGTGCCAGCAGAGGACAGGGGGTGAAGTGGCGTGGCTACACCTTC
CASRGQGVKWRGYTF
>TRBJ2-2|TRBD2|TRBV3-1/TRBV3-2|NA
TGTGCCAGCAGCCAAGCGAAGCGGGGAACCGGGGAGCTGTTTTTT
CASSQAKRGTGELFF
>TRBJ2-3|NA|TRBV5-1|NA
TGCGCCAGCAGCCCACAGGGAAGGGATACGCAGTATTTT
CASSPQGRDTQYF
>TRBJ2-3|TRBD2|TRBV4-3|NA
TGCGCCAGCAGCCAACTAGCGGGAGCCACAGATACGCAGTATTTT
CASSQLAGATDTQYF
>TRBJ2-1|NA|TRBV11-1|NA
TGTGCCAGCAGCTCAGTACGTGAGCCCCCCCCCAATGAGCAGTTCTTC
CASSSVREPPPNEQFF
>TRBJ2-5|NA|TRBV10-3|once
TGTGCCATCAGTGAGTGGGGAGAGACCCAGTACTTC
CAISEWGETQYF
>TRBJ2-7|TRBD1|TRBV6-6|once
TGTGCCAGCAGGAGACAGGGCGCCTACGAGCAGTACTTC
CASRRQGAYEQYF
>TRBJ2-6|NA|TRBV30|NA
TGTGCCTGGAGTGTAAGAAGGCGCTCTGGGGCCAACGTCCTGACTTTC
CAWSVRRRSGANVLTF
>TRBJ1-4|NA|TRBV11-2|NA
TGTGCCAGCAGTTACGGTGGCGTAAAACTGTTTTTT
CASSYGGVKLFF
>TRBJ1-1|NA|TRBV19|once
TGTGCCAGTAGTATTTCCAAGAACACTGAAGCTTTCTTT
CASSISKNTEAFF
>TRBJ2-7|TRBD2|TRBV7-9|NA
TGTGCCAGCAGCTCTAGCGGGAGGGTCTACGAGCAGTACTTC
CASSSSGRVYEQYF
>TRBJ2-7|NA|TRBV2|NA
TGTACAACCAGCACGGGCTACGAGCAGTACTTC
CTTSTGYEQYF
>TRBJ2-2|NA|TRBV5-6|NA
TGTGCCAGCAGCTTGGCCACCCCCACCGGGGAGCTGTTTTTT
CASSLATPTGELFF
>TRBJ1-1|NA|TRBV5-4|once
TGTGCCAGCAGCTTGGAGGGGCTTCGCGGTGAAGCTTTCTTT
CASSLEGLRGEAFF